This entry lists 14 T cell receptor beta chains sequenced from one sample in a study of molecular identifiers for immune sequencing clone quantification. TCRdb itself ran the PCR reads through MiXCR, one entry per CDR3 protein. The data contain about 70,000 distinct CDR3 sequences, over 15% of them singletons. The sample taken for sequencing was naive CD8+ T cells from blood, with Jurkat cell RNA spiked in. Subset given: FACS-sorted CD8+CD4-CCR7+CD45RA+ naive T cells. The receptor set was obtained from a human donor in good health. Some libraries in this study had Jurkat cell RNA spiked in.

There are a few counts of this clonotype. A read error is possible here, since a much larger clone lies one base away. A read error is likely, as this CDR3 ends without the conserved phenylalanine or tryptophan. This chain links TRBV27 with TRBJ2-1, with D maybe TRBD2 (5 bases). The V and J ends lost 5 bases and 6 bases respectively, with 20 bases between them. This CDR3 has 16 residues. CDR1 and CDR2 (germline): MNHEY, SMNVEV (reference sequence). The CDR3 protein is CASSPWGERRSNEQFL. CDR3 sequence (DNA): TGTGCCAGCAGTCCATGGGGAGAAAGAAGGAGCAATGAGCAGTTCCTC.

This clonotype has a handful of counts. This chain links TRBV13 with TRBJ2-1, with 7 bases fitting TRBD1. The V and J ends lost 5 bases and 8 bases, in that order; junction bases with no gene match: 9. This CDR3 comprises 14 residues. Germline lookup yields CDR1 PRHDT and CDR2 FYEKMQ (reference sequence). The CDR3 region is CASSPPDRHDEQFF. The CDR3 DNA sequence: TGTGCCAGCAGCCCTCCGGACAGGCATGATGAGCAGTTCTTC.

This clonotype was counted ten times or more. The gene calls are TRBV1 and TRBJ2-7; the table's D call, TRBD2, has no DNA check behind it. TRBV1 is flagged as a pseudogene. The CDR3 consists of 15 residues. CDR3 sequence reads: CTSSQGLAGFYEQYF. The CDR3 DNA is TGCACCAGCAGCCAGGGCCTAGCGGGGTTTTACGAGCAGTACTTC.

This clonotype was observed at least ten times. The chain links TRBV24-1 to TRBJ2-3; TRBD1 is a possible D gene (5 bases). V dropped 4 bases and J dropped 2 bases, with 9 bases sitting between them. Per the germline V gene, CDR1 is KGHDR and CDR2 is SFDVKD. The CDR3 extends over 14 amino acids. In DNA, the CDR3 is TGTGCCACCAGTGAACGGACACACACAGATACGCAGTATTTT. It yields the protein CATSERTHTDTQYF.

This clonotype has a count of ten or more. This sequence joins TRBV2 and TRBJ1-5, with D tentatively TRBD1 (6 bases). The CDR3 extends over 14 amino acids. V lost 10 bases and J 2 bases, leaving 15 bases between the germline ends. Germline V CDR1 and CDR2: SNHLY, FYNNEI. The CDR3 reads CATEQGRGNQPQHF. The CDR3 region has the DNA TGTGCCACTGAACAGGGCAGGGGCAATCAGCCCCAGCATTTT.

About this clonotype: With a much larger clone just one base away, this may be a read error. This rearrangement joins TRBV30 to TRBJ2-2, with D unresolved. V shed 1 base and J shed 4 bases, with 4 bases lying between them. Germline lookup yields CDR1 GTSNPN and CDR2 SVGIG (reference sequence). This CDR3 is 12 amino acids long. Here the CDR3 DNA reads TGTGCCTGGAGTGGGAGCACCGGGGAGCTGTTTTTT. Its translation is CAWSGSTGELFF.

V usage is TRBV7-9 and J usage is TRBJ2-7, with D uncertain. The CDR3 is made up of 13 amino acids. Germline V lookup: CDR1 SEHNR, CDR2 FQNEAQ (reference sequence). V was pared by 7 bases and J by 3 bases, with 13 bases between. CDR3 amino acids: CASKYGDLYEQYF. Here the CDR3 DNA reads TGTGCCAGCAAGTACGGAGACCTCTACGAGCAGTACTTC.

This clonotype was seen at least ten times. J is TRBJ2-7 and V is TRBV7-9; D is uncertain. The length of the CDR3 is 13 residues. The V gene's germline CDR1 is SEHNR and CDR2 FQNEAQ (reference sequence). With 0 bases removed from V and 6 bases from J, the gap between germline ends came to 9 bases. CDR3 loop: CASSLAVVTEQYF. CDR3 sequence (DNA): TGTGCCAGCAGCTTAGCGGTGGTCACCGAGCAGTACTTC.

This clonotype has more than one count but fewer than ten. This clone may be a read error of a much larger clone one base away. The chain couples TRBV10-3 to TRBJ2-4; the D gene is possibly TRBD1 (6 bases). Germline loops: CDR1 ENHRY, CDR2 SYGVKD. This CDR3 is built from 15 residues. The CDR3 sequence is CAVSEGQLAKNTQYF. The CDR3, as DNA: TGTGCCGTCAGTGAAGGACAGCTAGCCAAAAACACTCAGTACTTC.

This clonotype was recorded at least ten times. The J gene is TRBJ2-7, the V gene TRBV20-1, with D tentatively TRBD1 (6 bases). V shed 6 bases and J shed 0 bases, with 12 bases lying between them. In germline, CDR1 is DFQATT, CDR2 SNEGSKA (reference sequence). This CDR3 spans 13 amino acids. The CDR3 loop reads CSAVRGVSYEQYF. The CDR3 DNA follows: TGCAGTGCAGTCAGGGGAGTCTCCTACGAGCAGTACTTC.

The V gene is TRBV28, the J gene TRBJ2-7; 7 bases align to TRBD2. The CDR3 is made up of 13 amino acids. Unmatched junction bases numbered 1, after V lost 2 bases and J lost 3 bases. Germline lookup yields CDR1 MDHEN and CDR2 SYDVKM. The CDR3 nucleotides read TGTGCCAGCAGTTTAGCGGGAGTCTACGAGCAGTACTTC. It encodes CASSLAGVYEQYF.

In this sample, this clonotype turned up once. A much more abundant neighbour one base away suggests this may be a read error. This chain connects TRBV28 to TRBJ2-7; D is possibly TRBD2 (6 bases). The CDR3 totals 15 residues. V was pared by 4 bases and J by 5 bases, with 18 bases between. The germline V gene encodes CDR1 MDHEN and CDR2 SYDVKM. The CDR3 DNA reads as TGTGCCAGCAGTTCCGAGCCTATCGGGAGACACGAGCAGTACTTC. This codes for CASSSEPIGRHEQYF. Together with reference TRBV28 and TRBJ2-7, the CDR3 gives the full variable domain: DVKVTQSSRYLVKRTGEKVFLECVQDMDHENMFWYRQDPGLGLRLIYFSYDVKMKEKGDIPEGYSVSREKKERFSLILESASTNQTSMYLCASSSEPIGRHEQYFGPGTRLTVT.

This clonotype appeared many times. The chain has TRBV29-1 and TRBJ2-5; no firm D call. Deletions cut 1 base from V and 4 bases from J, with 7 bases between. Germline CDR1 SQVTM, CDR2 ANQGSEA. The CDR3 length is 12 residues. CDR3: CSVEGTGETQYF. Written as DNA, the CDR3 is TGCAGCGTTGAAGGGACCGGAGAGACCCAGTACTTC.

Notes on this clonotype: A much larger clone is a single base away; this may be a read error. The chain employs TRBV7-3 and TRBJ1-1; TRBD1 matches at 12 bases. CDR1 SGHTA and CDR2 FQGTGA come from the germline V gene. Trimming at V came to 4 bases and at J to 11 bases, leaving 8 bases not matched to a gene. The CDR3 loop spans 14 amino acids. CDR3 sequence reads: CASSSGQGAKGAFF. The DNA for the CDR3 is TGTGCCAGCAGCTCGGGACAGGGGGCAAAAGGGGCTTTCTTT.